A selection of T cell receptor beta chains follows, all from one sample in a study of blood T cell repertoires in COVID-19. Profiled with immunoSEQ multiplex PCR; TCRdb holds only in-frame clones, not every one. Among about 320,000 clones listed, approximately 85% were seen once. What was sequenced was peripheral blood. The receptors here all came from a human donor in a cohort sampled during active COVID-19. CDR3s include the opening cysteine and the closing phenylalanine or tryptophan. A D gene is named only where the DNA matches it firmly. Rows may omit the clone size; those that give it use once, few, many or a size class.

size	V	D	J	length	CDR3	DNA
NA	TRBV30	TRBD2	TRBJ2-1	14	CALRSGITYNEQFF	TGTGCCTTGCGTAGCGGGATAACCTACAATGAGCAGTTCTTC
once	TRBV6-5	TRBD2	TRBJ2-2	15	CATNLAGVNTGELFF	TGTGCCACCAACTTAGCGGGGGTAAACACCGGGGAGCTGTTTTTT
once	TRBV2	NA	TRBJ1-4	15	CASSERWGANEKLFF	TGTGCCAGCAGTGAACGCTGGGGAGCTAATGAAAAACTGTTTTTT
once	TRBV29-1	NA	TRBJ2-3	14	CSVSGDTSTDTQYF	TGCAGCGTTTCAGGGGACACTAGCACAGATACGCAGTATTTT
NA	TRBV5-5	NA	TRBJ2-3	15	CASTTRLGGTDTQYF	TGTGCCAGCACCACACGATTAGGGGGCACAGATACGCAGTATTTT
once	TRBV6-2/TRBV6-3	NA	TRBJ2-5	14	CASSYPGAVMAQYF	TGTGCCAGCAGTTACCCCGGCGCGGTTATGGCCCAGTACTTC
NA	TRBV2	NA	TRBJ1-5	15	CASSDYRDSNQPQHF	TGTGCCAGCAGTGATTACAGGGATAGCAATCAGCCCCAGCATTTT
NA	TRBV2	TRBD2	TRBJ2-7	14	CASSIAGGAYEQYF	TGTGCCAGCAGCATAGCGGGGGGCGCCTACGAGCAGTACTTC
NA	TRBV19	NA	TRBJ1-6	14	CASSIGGDNSPLHF	TGTGCCAGTAGTATTGGAGGTGATAATTCACCCCTCCACTTT
NA	TRBV7-8	NA	TRBJ1-4	15	CASSSLGATNEKLFF	TGTGCCAGCAGCTCGTTAGGGGCGACTAATGAAAAACTGTTTTTT
NA	TRBV2	TRBD1	TRBJ1-2	14	CASFRDRDLEGYTF	TGTGCCAGCTTCCGGGACAGGGATTTGGAAGGCTACACCTTC
NA	TRBV6-5	TRBD1	TRBJ1-2	14	CASETGQGNYGYTF	TGTGCCAGCGAAACGGGACAGGGAAACTATGGCTACACCTTC
NA	TRBV6-5	NA	TRBJ1-5	14	CASRPQGFGQPQHF	TGTGCCAGCAGACCTCAGGGGTTCGGTCAGCCCCAGCATTTT
NA	TRBV30	NA	TRBJ1-5	14	CAWSVGARNQPQHF	TGTGCCTGGAGTGTAGGAGCCCGCAATCAGCCCCAGCATTTT
NA	TRBV5-6	NA	TRBJ2-4	18	CASSLIRGTKTAKNIQYF	TGTGCCAGCAGCTTGATACGCGGGACGAAAACGGCCAAAAACATTCAGTACTTC
NA	TRBV18	TRBD1	TRBJ2-2	14	CASSPGQAPGELFF	TGTGCCAGCTCACCGGGACAGGCACCCGGGGAGCTGTTTTTT
NA	TRBV19	NA	TRBJ1-1	17	CASSIVPAGALNTEAFF	TGTGCCAGTAGTATTGTCCCCGCAGGGGCGTTGAACACTGAAGCTTTCTTT
NA	TRBV18	NA	TRBJ2-7	12	CASRAASYEQYF	TGTGCCAGCCGTGCGGCCTCCTACGAGCAGTACTTC
NA	TRBV6-5	NA	TRBJ1-4	15	CASSFRRGFDEKLFF	TGTGCCAGCAGTTTCCGCAGGGGATTCGATGAAAAACTGTTTTTT
NA	TRBV12-3/TRBV12-4	NA	TRBJ1-1	13	CASSSQGALVAFF	TGTGCCAGCAGCAGTCAGGGCGCCTTGGTAGCTTTCTTT